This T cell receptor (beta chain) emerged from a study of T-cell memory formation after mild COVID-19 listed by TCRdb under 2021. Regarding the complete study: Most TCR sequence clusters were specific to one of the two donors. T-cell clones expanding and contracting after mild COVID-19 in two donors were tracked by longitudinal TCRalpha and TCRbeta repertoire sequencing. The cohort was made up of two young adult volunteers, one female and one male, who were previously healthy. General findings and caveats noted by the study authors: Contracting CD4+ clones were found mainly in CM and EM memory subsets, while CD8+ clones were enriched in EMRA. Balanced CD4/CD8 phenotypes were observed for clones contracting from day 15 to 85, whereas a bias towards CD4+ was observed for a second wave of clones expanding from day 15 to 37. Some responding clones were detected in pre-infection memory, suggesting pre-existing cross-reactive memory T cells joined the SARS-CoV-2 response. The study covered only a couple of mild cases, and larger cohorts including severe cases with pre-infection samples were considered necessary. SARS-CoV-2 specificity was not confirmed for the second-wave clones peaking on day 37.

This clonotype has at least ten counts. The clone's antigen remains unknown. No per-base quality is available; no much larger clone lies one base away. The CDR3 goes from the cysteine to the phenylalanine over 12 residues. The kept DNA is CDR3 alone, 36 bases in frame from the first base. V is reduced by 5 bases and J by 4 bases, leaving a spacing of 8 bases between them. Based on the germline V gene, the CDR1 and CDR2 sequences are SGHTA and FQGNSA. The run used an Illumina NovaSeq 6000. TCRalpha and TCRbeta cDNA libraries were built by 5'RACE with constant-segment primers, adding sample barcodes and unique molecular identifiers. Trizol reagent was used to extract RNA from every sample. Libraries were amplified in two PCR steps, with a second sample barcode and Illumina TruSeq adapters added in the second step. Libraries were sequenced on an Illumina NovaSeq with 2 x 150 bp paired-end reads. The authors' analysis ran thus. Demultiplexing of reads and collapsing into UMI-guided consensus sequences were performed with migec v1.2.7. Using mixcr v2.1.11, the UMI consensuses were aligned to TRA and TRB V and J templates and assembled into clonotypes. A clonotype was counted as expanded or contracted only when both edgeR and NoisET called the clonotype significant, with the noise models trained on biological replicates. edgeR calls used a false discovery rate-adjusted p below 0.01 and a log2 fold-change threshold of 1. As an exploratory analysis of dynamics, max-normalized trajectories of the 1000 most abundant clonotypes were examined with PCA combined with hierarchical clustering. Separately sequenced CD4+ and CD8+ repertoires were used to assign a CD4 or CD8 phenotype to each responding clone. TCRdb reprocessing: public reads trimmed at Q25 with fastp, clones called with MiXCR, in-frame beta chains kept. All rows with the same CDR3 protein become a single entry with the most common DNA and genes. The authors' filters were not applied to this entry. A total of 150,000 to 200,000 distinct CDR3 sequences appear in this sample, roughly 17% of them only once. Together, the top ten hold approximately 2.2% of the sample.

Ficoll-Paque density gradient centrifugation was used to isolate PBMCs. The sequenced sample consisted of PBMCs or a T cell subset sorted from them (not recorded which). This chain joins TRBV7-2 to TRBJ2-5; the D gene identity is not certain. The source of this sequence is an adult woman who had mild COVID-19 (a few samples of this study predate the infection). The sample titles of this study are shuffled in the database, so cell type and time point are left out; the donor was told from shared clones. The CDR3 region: CASSQGRETQYF. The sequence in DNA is TGTGCCAGCAGCCAAGGTCGAGAGACCCAGTACTTC. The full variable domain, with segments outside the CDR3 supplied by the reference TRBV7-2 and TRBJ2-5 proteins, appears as GAGVSQSPSNKVTEKGKDVELRCDPISGHTALYWYRQSLGQGLEFLIYFQGNSAPDKSGLPSDRFSAERTGGSVSTLTIQRTQQEDSAVYLCASSQGRETQYFGPGTRLLVL.